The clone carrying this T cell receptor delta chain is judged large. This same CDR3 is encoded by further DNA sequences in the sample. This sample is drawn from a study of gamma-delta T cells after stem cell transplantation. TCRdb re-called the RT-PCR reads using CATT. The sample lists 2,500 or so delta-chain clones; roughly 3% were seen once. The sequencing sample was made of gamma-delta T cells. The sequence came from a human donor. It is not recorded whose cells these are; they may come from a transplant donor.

CDR3 loop: CACDTLLGDNTDKLIF. DNA for the CDR3: TGTGCCTGTGACACGCTCCTGGGGGATAACACCGATAAACTCATCTTT. The rearrangement uses TRDV2 and TRDJ1; 10 bases map to TRDD3. In germline, CDR1 is GEAIGNYY, CDR2 EKD. V lost 1 base, J lost 0 bases, and 4 bases stayed unmatched. This CDR3 contains 16 residues.